The rows below give T cell receptor beta chains drawn from one sample of a study of PD-1 blockade in classical Hodgkin lymphoma. The protocol was immunoSEQ multiplex PCR, while the TCRdb copy is restricted to in-frame clones and leaves out a portion. Of tens of thousands of clones listed, around 89% are singletons. The specimen comprised peripheral blood mononuclear cells (PBMCs), sampled at baseline. The source is a human donor with classical Hodgkin lymphoma. Both conserved end residues are part of each CDR3. A D gene is named only where the DNA matches it firmly. Size is omitted from some rows. Given values are once, few, many or a class for expanded clones.

clone_size d_call j_call cdr3_length v_call cdr3_nt cdr3_aa
once TRBD2 TRBJ2-5 13 TRBV12-5 TGTGCTAGTGGCCTAGCGGGGAGAGAGACCCAGTACTTC CASGLAGRETQYF
- TRBD1 TRBJ1-4 14 TRBV30 TGTGCCTGGAAAACAGGGGGGGCAGGCGAAAAACTGTTTTTT CAWKTGGAGEKLFF
- - TRBJ2-2 12 TRBV10-1 TGCGCCAGCAGTGAAGGGGCCGGGGAGCTGTTTTTT CASSEGAGELFF
- - TRBJ2-1 12 TRBV4-1 TGCGCCAGCAGCCAAGTTGCTCGTGAGCAGTTCTTC CASSQVAREQFF
- TRBD2 TRBJ2-7 16 TRBV5-4 TGTGCCAGCAGCCTCTGGAGCGGGGGGGCCTCCTACGAGCAGTACTTC CASSLWSGGASYEQYF
once TRBD1 TRBJ2-7 13 TRBV19 TGTGCCAGTGCCCGGGACAGGGACTACGAGCAGTACTTC CASARDRDYEQYF
- - TRBJ1-1 10 TRBV20-1 TGCAGTGCTAGGGGCACTGAAGCTTTCTTT CSARGTEAFF
- - TRBJ1-5 13 TRBV4-1 TGCGCCAGCAGCATCCAATCTGATCAGCCCCAGCATTTT CASSIQSDQPQHF
- - TRBJ2-7 15 TRBV7-9 TGTGCCAGCAGCCCCCGGGACTCCAACCCCTACGAGCAGTACTTC CASSPRDSNPYEQYF
once - TRBJ2-1 15 TRBV5-5 TGTGCCAGCAGCACCGGTCCAGGGGATGGCAATGAGCAGTTCTTC CASSTGPGDGNEQFF
- TRBD2 TRBJ2-7 15 TRBV7-2 TGTGCCAGCAGCTCGGTACCGGGACTAGCGGGCGAGCAGTACTTC CASSSVPGLAGEQYF
- - TRBJ1-1 13 TRBV13 TGTGCCAGCAGCCCCCAGGGTTCCCCTGAAGCTTTCTTT CASSPQGSPEAFF
- - TRBJ1-1 14 TRBV25-1 TGTGCCAGCAGTGGGACCCGGGGGCCCCCTGAAGCTTTCTTT CASSGTRGPPEAFF
- - TRBJ2-3 18 TRBV7-6 TGTGCCAGCAGCTTAGTATATTGGCAGCCGATTAGCACAGATACGCAGTATTTT CASSLVYWQPISTDTQYF
- - TRBJ1-1 13 TRBV19 TGTGCCAGTAGTTCTAGTATGAACACTGAAGCTTTCTTT CASSSSMNTEAFF
- - TRBJ2-2 14 TRBV7-7 TGTGCTAGCAGCCCGAGCCTGGACACCGGGGAGCTGTTTTTT CASSPSLDTGELFF
- TRBD2 TRBJ2-3 19 TRBV10-2 TGCGCCAGCAGTGTTGTTAGCGGGGGGTCCTTAGATAACACAGATACGCAGTATTTT CASSVVSGGSLDNTDTQYF
- - TRBJ1-2 19 TRBV27 TGTGCCAGCAGGCCCTCCCCGGGGGGCGTTCGAAGAGGGGACGGTGGCTACACCTTC CASRPSPGGVRRGDGGYTF
- - TRBJ1-2 13 TRBV6-6 TGTGCCGTCAAACCGGGGCGGCGCTATGGCTACACCTTC CAVKPGRRYGYTF
- - TRBJ1-5 13 TRBV2 TGTGCCAGCATCCGGGAATTCAATCAGCCCCAGCATTTT CASIREFNQPQHF